The text below deals with one TCR beta chain. Its antigen is undetermined. This entry comes from a study of cytomegalovirus exposure and HLA in healthy donors. The study, taken as a whole, reports: Associated with cytomegalovirus, according to the listing, were fewer than 200 TCR beta chains. Subsequent analysis showed first-cohort TCR clusters tending to co-occur in 120 validation repertoires.

Using immunoSEQ multiplex PCR, the repertoire was profiled, and TCRdb retains in-frame clones only, with some absent. The data contain more than 200,000 clones, less than 95% of them singletons. Per germline, CDR1 SGHTA and CDR2 FQGTGA. The CDR3 has 16 residues. J was trimmed by 0 bases and V by 1 base; bases with no gene match: 2. The chain joins TRBV7-3 to TRBJ2-2, with TRBD1 identical over 7 bases. Sequencing was done on a sample of PBMCs. The sequence was collected from a woman aged 25-40 years in good health and CMV-seronegative. The CDR3 here is CASSLIGQANTGELFF. The DNA of the CDR3 is TGTGCCAGCAGCTTAATCGGACAGGCGAACACCGGGGAGCTGTTTTTT.